This T cell receptor beta chain was found in a study of tumor-infiltrating lymphocytes in localized non-small cell lung cancer. Overall study context: The cohort mixed smokers and never-smokers, several histologies, and some post-neoadjuvant-chemotherapy samples.

Produced via immunoSEQ multiplex PCR; TCRdb's table is partial and in-frame only. The table lists approximately 15,000 clones, about 84% of them singletons. J gave up 6 bases and V 8 bases, and 3 bases lay outside the gene matches. Germline CDR1 SQVTM, CDR2 ANQGSEA. CDR3 size: 12 residues. Sequenced material: uninvolved lung tissue not adjacent to the tumor. The TCR originated in a human donor with non-small cell lung cancer. The chain combines TRBV29-1 with TRBJ2-1, with 11 bases identical to TRBD2. The CDR3 loop is CSTTSGTNEQFF. CDR3 bases: TGCAGCACGACTAGCGGGACCAATGAGCAGTTCTTC.